The 17 T cell receptor beta chains in this list originate from one sample, sequenced in a study of blood T cell repertoires in COVID-19. Produced via immunoSEQ multiplex PCR; TCRdb's table is partial and in-frame only. The sample contains roughly 160,000 clones, around 85% of which appear only once. The sample consisted of peripheral blood. These receptors originate from a man aged 60-69 years with acute or convalescent COVID-19.

CDR3 DNA sequence: TGCAGCGTTGCAGGGGGCATGGGAAACACCATATATTTT. This translates into CSVAGGMGNTIYF. The chain joins TRBV29-1 to TRBJ1-3, with 8 bases identical to TRBD1. The V gene's germline CDR1 is SQVTM and CDR2 ANQGSEA. V lost 4 bases to trimming and J lost 4 bases; unmatched junction nucleotides: 3. The CDR3 consists of 13 residues.

The sample holds a few counts of this clone. The chain joins TRBV29-1 to TRBJ2-4; D is uncertain. Looked up from germline, CDR1 is SQVTM and CDR2 is ANQGSEA. V was trimmed by 4 bases and J by 6 bases, leaving 10 bases between them. The CDR3 covers 12 residues. The CDR3 protein is CSVVESPNIQYF. CDR3 coding DNA: TGCAGCGTTGTGGAGAGCCCAAACATTCAGTACTTC.

The chain recombines TRBV4-2 with TRBJ2-1; 7 bases map to TRBD2. V shed 0 bases and J 5 bases; nucleotides not matched to a gene: 10. Looked up from germline, CDR1 is LGHNA and CDR2 is YNFKEQ. The CDR3 runs 17 residues. For the CDR3, the DNA is TGTGCCAGCAGCCAAGAATATGGCGGGAGATTCAACAATGAGCAGTTCTTC. This encodes CASSQEYGGRFNNEQFF.

The chain recombines TRBV27 with TRBJ2-1; D uncertain. Germline V gene sequence: CDR1 MNHEY, CDR2 SMNVEV (reference sequence). The CDR3 totals 17 residues. The V end was cut by 3 bases, the J end by 0 bases, with 15 bases between. CDR3 sequence: CASSFHSSKSSYNEQFF. The CDR3 DNA sequence: TGTGCCAGCAGTTTCCATTCCAGTAAAAGCTCCTACAATGAGCAGTTCTTC.

This sequence joins TRBV30 and TRBJ2-1; TRBD2 aligns across 10 bases. J was trimmed by 6 bases and V by 5 bases; bases with no gene match: 4. Germline V CDR1 and CDR2: GTSNPN, SVGIG (reference sequence). The CDR3 length is 13 residues. Here the CDR3 DNA reads TGTGCCTGGGCTAGCGGGAGCTCCAATGAGCAGTTCTTC. Its translation: CAWASGSSNEQFF.

This chain joins TRBV24-1 and TRBJ1-5; 10 bases map to TRBD1. CDR1 is KGHDR, CDR2 SFDVKD, per germline. This CDR3 has 15 amino acids. V lost 4 bases, J lost 4 bases, and 3 bases stayed unmatched. CDR3 loop: CATSDWDRGNQPQHF. The CDR3 bases are TGTGCCACCAGTGACTGGGACAGGGGAAATCAGCCCCAGCATTTT.

The chain recombines TRBV30 with TRBJ2-1; 7 positions match TRBD2. CDR3 size: 15 residues. Germline CDR1 and CDR2: GTSNPN and SVGIG (reference sequence). Trimming at V came to 6 bases and at J to 0 bases, leaving 8 bases not matched to a gene. CDR3 residues: CACPTGGSSYNEQFF. As DNA, the CDR3 is TGTGCCTGTCCGACGGGCGGGAGCTCCTACAATGAGCAGTTCTTC.

The chain carries TRBV19 and TRBJ1-2, with no clear D. The length of the CDR3 is 14 residues. Germline CDR1 reads LNHDA; CDR2 reads SQIVND (reference sequence). With 1 base removed from V and 2 bases from J, the gap between germline ends came to 8 bases. DNA of the CDR3: TGTGCCAGTAGTATAGCAGGTCAAAACTATGGCTACACCTTC. Protein sequence: CASSIAGQNYGYTF.

This rearrangement joins TRBV5-6 to TRBJ1-2; D not certain. The V gene's germline CDR1 is SGHDT and CDR2 YYEEEE. This CDR3 has 12 residues. V was trimmed by 0 bases and J by 8 bases, leaving 8 bases between them. The CDR3 protein is CASSLDYGGYTF. The DNA for the CDR3 is TGTGCCAGCAGCTTGGACTATGGCGGCTACACCTTC.

This chain links TRBV19 with TRBJ2-3; 14 bases line up with TRBD2. This CDR3 has 19 residues. With V trimmed by 5 bases and J by 2 bases, 12 bases remained unmatched. CDR1 and CDR2 (germline): LNHDA, SQIVND (reference sequence). CDR3 DNA sequence: TGTGCCAGTAGTTTGCGGACTAGCGGGAGGAAAATACACACAGATACGCAGTATTTT. Translating gives CASSLRTSGRKIHTDTQYF.

The chain employs TRBV13 and TRBJ1-3; TRBD1 matches 9 bases. Looked up from germline, CDR1 is PRHDT and CDR2 is FYEKMQ (reference sequence). The CDR3 covers 14 residues. J gave up 4 bases and V 7 bases, and 5 bases lay outside the gene matches. The CDR3 region is CASIGQGSGNTIYF. For the CDR3, the DNA is TGTGCCAGCATCGGACAGGGGTCCGGAAACACCATATATTTT.

This clone appeared a few times. The V and J genes are TRBV19 and TRBJ1-4; D uncertain. The ends were cut back, 10 bases at V and 8 bases at J, with 17 bases in the middle. The CDR3 extends over 13 amino acids. CDR1 LNHDA and CDR2 SQIVND come from the germline V gene (reference sequence). For the CDR3, the DNA is TGTGCCACTCACCGGCAGGCGGGCGAAAAACTGTTTTTT. This encodes CATHRQAGEKLFF.

The rearrangement joins TRBV5-5 to TRBJ1-1, with a possible D match to TRBD1 (5 bases). The CDR3 spans 14 residues. Germline lookup yields CDR1 SGHKS and CDR2 YYEKEE (reference sequence). Trimming stripped 0 bases from V and 0 bases from J, with 6 bases between. The DNA for the CDR3 is TGTGCCAGCAGCTTGGGACAGATGAACACTGAAGCTTTCTTT. Translated: CASSLGQMNTEAFF.

This clone was picked up one time. The rearrangement uses TRBV18 and TRBJ1-6; TRBD1 matches at 7 bases. The V and J ends lost 3 bases and 8 bases, in that order; junction bases with no gene match: 7. The CDR3 has 15 amino acids. Germline V gene lookup returns CDR1 KGHSH and CDR2 LQKENI. CDR3 nucleotide sequence: TGTGCCAGCTCACCCTGGACAGGCGGGGATTCACCCCTCCACTTT. It is translated as CASSPWTGGDSPLHF.

The chain recombines TRBV3-1 (or the pseudogene TRBV3-2) with TRBJ2-3; the match to TRBD2 covers 14 bases. The CDR3 is made up of 15 amino acids. CDR1 and CDR2 from the germline V gene are LGHDT and YNNKEL (reference sequence). The V segment lost 3 bases and the J segment 9 bases; nucleotides outside the gene matches: 5. For the CDR3, the DNA is TGTGCCAGCAGCCACGGGACTAGCGGGAGCAGCACGCAGTATTTT. Translation gives CASSHGTSGSSTQYF.

This clone was recorded only once. The CDR3 DNA follows: TGTGCCACCAGCAGGGCTCAGGGGGCGACCCCCTACAATGAGCAGTTCTTC. Translated, it gives CATSRAQGATPYNEQFF. V and J are TRBV15 and TRBJ2-1, with 8 bases matching TRBD1. Per germline, CDR1 LNHNV and CDR2 YYDKDF (reference sequence). This CDR3 is built from 17 residues. V dropped 3 bases and J dropped 2; count of bases not matched to a gene: 9.

CDR3 DNA: TGTGCCGCAGTAGCGGGAACCCAAGAGACCCAGTACTTC. Translating it yields CAAVAGTQETQYF. The chain is built from TRBV6-5 and TRBJ2-5, with 8 bases fitting TRBD2. CDR3 length: 13 amino acids. CDR1 MNHEY and CDR2 SVGAGI come from the germline V gene. Trimming took 11 bases from V and 1 from J; bases not matched to a gene: 6.